A single sample gave rise to the 3 T cell receptor beta chains below, sequenced in a study of CD8+ T cells in alopecia areata. Treatment described: oral pan-JAK inhibitor, 5-10 mg twice daily. RNA, once extracted, was reverse transcribed into cDNA for use as the sequencing template. The method was immunoSEQ multiplex PCR; TCRdb's version includes in-frame clones alone and lacks a portion of them. Of about 120,000 clones listed, around 63% are singletons. Sequenced here: CD4+ T cells sorted from blood, sampled at week 4, from a patient treated with tofacitinib. The source is a human donor with alopecia areata.

This clone was detected only once. V and J are TRBV29-1 and TRBJ2-5, with 7 bases aligning to TRBD1. The CDR3 consists of 15 residues. V was clipped by 3 bases and J by 4 bases; unmatched bases: 11. Germline CDR1 and CDR2: SQVTM and ANQGSEA. CDR3 amino acids: CSVEFPDRDRETQYF. For the CDR3, the DNA is TGCAGCGTTGAGTTCCCCGACAGGGACCGAGAGACCCAGTACTTC.

The CDR3, as DNA: TGTGCCAGCAGTCGGGACAGGGCCCATGGCTACACCTTC. Translation gives CASSRDRAHGYTF. V usage is TRBV27 and J usage is TRBJ1-2; TRBD1 matches at 9 bases. Per the germline V gene, CDR1 is MNHEY and CDR2 is SMNVEV (reference sequence). This CDR3 is 13 amino acids long. The V and J ends lost 5 bases and 6 bases, in that order; junction bases with no gene match: 4.

This clone was picked up a small number of times. The V call is TRBV29-1, the J call TRBJ2-3; 7 bases fit TRBD1. Germline CDR1 SQVTM, CDR2 ANQGSEA. This CDR3 region has 13 residues. J gave up 4 bases and V 8 bases, and 9 bases lay outside the gene matches. The CDR3 region is CSISYRGADTQYF. Written as DNA, the CDR3 is TGCAGCATATCTTACAGGGGCGCAGATACGCAGTATTTT.